Each of the 21 T cell receptor beta chains below was sequenced from the same sample in a study of OX40 agonist ivuxolimab in advanced cancers. The repertoire was sequenced with immunoSEQ multiplex PCR; TCRdb's copy has only in-frame clones and lacks some. There are 95,000 to 100,000 clones in the sample; about four fifths occur only once, and roughly 1.6% lies in the top ten. The sequencing here drew on CD4+ or CD8+ T cells sorted from blood, taken in a trial of the OX40 agonist ivuxolimab. These receptors all stem from an adult with an advanced solid tumor such as melanoma, head and neck, liver or kidney cancer.

The chain has TRBV7-2 and TRBJ1-1; TRBD1 might be the D (6 bases). Germline V gives CDR1 SGHTA, CDR2 FQGNSA. The CDR3 runs 14 residues. V lost 2 bases, J lost 1 base, and 8 bases lay in between. The DNA of the CDR3 is TGTGCCAGCAGCTTATCCAGGGGGAACACTGAAGCTTTCTTT. Protein product: CASSLSRGNTEAFF.

The chain uses TRBV27 and TRBJ2-2; D ambiguous. Deletions cut 7 bases from V and 1 base from J, with 16 bases between. The CDR3 totals 16 residues. Germline V CDR1 and CDR2: MNHEY, SMNVEV (reference sequence). CDR3 region: CASTLSRTLNTGELFF. CDR3 nucleotides: TGTGCCAGCACCCTCTCCCGGACCCTGAACACCGGGGAGCTGTTTTTT.

The V and J genes are TRBV14 and TRBJ2-1; tentatively, D is TRBD1 (6 bases). Germline CDR1 and CDR2: SGHDN and FVKESK. The V and J ends lost 5 bases and 3 bases respectively, with 17 bases between them. CDR3 length: 16 amino acids. The CDR3 DNA reads TGTGCCAGCAGCGCTTTCAAGGACAGAAACTACAATGAGCAGTTCTTC. It is translated as CASSAFKDRNYNEQFF.

The CDR3 sequence: CASSLVGLGQYF. CDR3 sequence (DNA): TGTGCCAGCAGCTTAGTCGGGCTCGGGCAGTACTTC. The genes are TRBV7-9 and TRBJ2-7; D remains unclear. The CDR3 is made up of 12 amino acids. CDR1 and CDR2 (germline): SEHNR, FQNEAQ (reference sequence). With 1 base removed from V and 9 bases from J, the gap between germline ends came to 10 bases.

This clone was counted a single time. The V and J genes are TRBV7-2 and TRBJ1-5; tentative D call: TRBD1 (5 bases). Germline CDR1 is SGHTA and CDR2 is FQGNSA. The CDR3 is made up of 17 amino acids. The germline V and J ends were trimmed by 2 bases and 4 bases, with 18 bases remaining between them. Here the CDR3 reads CASSLIGGTGLNQPQHF. DNA of the CDR3: TGTGCCAGCAGCTTAATCGGGGGTACAGGCTTGAATCAGCCCCAGCATTTT.

This clone has more than one count but fewer than ten. The V gene is TRBV7-3, the J gene TRBJ2-7, with 8 bases lining up with TRBD2. The germline V gene encodes CDR1 SGHTA and CDR2 FQGTGA. V lost 5 bases to trimming and J lost 2 bases; unmatched junction nucleotides: 5. The CDR3 covers 14 residues. CDR3: CASSPGGGPYEQYF. The CDR3 coding sequence is TGTGCCAGCAGCCCCGGGGGGGGGCCCTACGAGCAGTACTTC.

The CDR3 is CASSPGDRESGYTF. The CDR3 DNA sequence: TGTGCCAGCTCACCCGGAGACAGGGAGTCTGGCTACACCTTC. The chain is built from TRBV18 and TRBJ1-2, with TRBD1 matching over 7 bases. CDR3 length equals 14 residues. CDR1 is KGHSH and CDR2 is LQKENI in the germline V gene. J gave up 7 bases and V 3 bases, and 8 bases lay outside the gene matches.

This rearrangement joins TRBV10-3 to TRBJ2-7; a weak D match, TRBD1 (6 bases). The CDR3 consists of 13 residues. V lost 6 bases and J lost 1, with 10 bases in between. Germline V gene sequence: CDR1 ENHRY, CDR2 SYGVKD. CDR3 in amino acids: CAIRGASSYEQYF. The CDR3 coding sequence is TGTGCCATCAGGGGGGCGAGTTCCTACGAGCAGTACTTC.

This chain connects TRBV7-2 to TRBJ2-5; D remains unclear. The CDR3 sequence is 13 residues long. Germline values: CDR1 SGHTA, CDR2 FQGNSA. The V gene lost 2 bases and the J gene lost 3 bases, with 7 bases spanning the gap. CDR3 nucleotide sequence: TGTGCCAGCAGCTTATTCGGAGAAGAGACCCAGTACTTC. The encoded protein is CASSLFGEETQYF.

This chain joins TRBV7-8 and TRBJ1-3; D gene unclear. The germline CDR1 and CDR2 sequences are SGHVS and FQNEAQ. The CDR3 runs to 16 residues. V dropped 4 bases and J dropped 0 bases, with 13 bases sitting between them. CDR3 sequence (DNA): TGTGCCAGCAGCTCAAGGACGGGGAGCTCTGGAAACACCATATATTTT. Amino acids: CASSSRTGSSGNTIYF.

The V and J genes are TRBV5-1 and TRBJ2-2, with 8 bases lining up with TRBD2. Trimming cost V 3 bases and J 1 base; bases outside gene matches: 5. This CDR3 is built from 16 residues. Germline V gives CDR1 SGHRS, CDR2 YFSETQ. For the CDR3, the DNA is TGCGCCAGCAGCTCATTAGCGGGGAGGAACACCGGGGAGCTGTTTTTT. Protein sequence: CASSSLAGRNTGELFF.

The rearrangement joins TRBV6-5 to TRBJ1-4; D perhaps matches TRBD1 (5 bases). V lost 8 bases and J lost 14, with 18 bases in between. CDR3 length: 12 amino acids. CDR1 is MNHEY, CDR2 SVGAGI, per germline. The CDR3, as DNA: TGTGCCAGCGGCCTCGAAGGGGCGCGTCTGTTTTTT. Protein: CASGLEGARLFF.

This chain links TRBV13 with TRBJ2-1; 9 nucleotides match TRBD2. Looked up from germline, CDR1 is PRHDT and CDR2 is FYEKMQ (reference sequence). V gave up 5 bases and J gave up 5 bases; unmatched junction bases: 7. The CDR3 covers 15 residues. The CDR3 region has the DNA TGTGCCAGCAGCCCTCGACTAGCGGTAAACAATGAGCAGTTCTTC. Translating it yields CASSPRLAVNNEQFF.

The chain couples TRBV19 to TRBJ1-1; D not resolved. This CDR3 contains 14 residues. The germline V gene has CDR1 LNHDA and CDR2 SQIVND (reference sequence). V lost 6 bases and J 1 base, leaving 12 bases between the germline ends. The CDR3 sequence is CASRPLRENTEAFF. The CDR3 bases are TGTGCCAGTAGACCCCTCAGAGAGAACACTGAAGCTTTCTTT.

V and J are TRBV7-2 and TRBJ2-7, with TRBD2 identical over 9 bases. This CDR3 has 16 amino acids. The germline V gene encodes CDR1 SGHTA and CDR2 FQGNSA. Trimming took 2 bases from V and 1 from J; bases not matched to a gene: 6. CDR3 sequence (DNA): TGTGCCAGCAGCTTATCCGGCGGGGGGGCTTCCTACGAGCAGTACTTC. Amino acids: CASSLSGGGASYEQYF.

This sequence joins TRBV15 and TRBJ1-5; D not certain. Germline V gene data show CDR1 as LNHNV and CDR2 as YYDKDF (reference sequence). The CDR3 totals 15 residues. V lost 1 base and J lost 8, with 15 bases in between. The CDR3 sequence is CATSRAANLIEPQHF. The CDR3 DNA sequence: TGTGCCACCAGCAGAGCCGCGAATCTAATTGAGCCCCAGCATTTT.

This chain connects TRBV18 to TRBJ2-3; 8 nucleotides line up with TRBD1. This CDR3 comprises 17 residues. CDR1 KGHSH and CDR2 LQKENI come from the germline V gene. Trimming removed 1 base from V and 1 base from J; junction bases left unmatched: 7. The CDR3 sequence: CASSPLRQGRGTDTQYF. In nucleotides, the CDR3 is TGTGCCAGCTCACCACTCCGACAGGGGCGAGGCACAGATACGCAGTATTTT.

The chain has TRBV7-2 and TRBJ1-5; no reliable D call. This CDR3 has 15 residues. The germline gives CDR1 SGHTA, CDR2 FQGNSA. The ends were cut back, 1 base at V and 7 bases at J, with 14 bases in the middle. The CDR3 DNA is TGTGCCAGCAGCTTAGAAGGAACGCGTGGCCAGCCCCAGCATTTT. Its translation: CASSLEGTRGQPQHF.

This chain uses TRBV7-2 with TRBJ2-7; D ambiguous. This CDR3 is built from 13 residues. Deletions cut 1 base from V and 6 bases from J, with 10 bases between. Germline CDR1 is SGHTA and CDR2 is FQGNSA. As DNA, the CDR3 is TGTGCCAGCAGCTTAGACGGTACGAGCGAGCAGTACTTC. Amino acid sequence: CASSLDGTSEQYF.

The chain combines TRBV5-1 with TRBJ2-5; the D gene is possibly TRBD1 (6 bases). The V and J ends lost 4 bases and 0 bases respectively, with 13 bases between them. Germline V gene lookup returns CDR1 SGHRS and CDR2 YFSETQ. CDR3 length: 15 amino acids. The CDR3 loop reads CASSRTDRNQETQYF. Written as DNA, the CDR3 is TGCGCCAGCAGCCGGACAGACAGGAACCAAGAGACCCAGTACTTC.

The V gene is TRBV6-6, the J gene TRBJ1-2; perhaps TRBD1 as D (6 bases). CDR1 is MNHNY and CDR2 is SVGAGI in the germline V gene (reference sequence). Trimming removed 0 bases at V and 8 bases at J, with 13 bases between. The CDR3 covers 14 residues. CDR3 loop: CASSYSGGVEGYTF. The DNA of the CDR3 is TGTGCCAGCAGTTACTCGGGGGGCGTAGAAGGCTACACCTTC.